These 20 T cell receptor beta chains share one sample of origin, sequenced in a study of Ad26.COV2.S vaccination and SARS-CoV-2 variants. Stated treatment: roughly 19 received Ad26.COV2.S at low or high dose, single or two shots; 5 received placebo; per-sample allocation not given. Day 63 after the first vaccine or placebo injection was the time point for sampling. Profiled with immunoSEQ multiplex PCR; TCRdb holds only in-frame clones, not every one. The data contain roughly 400,000 clones, approximately 92% of them singletons. The sample in question was peripheral blood, obtained in a trial of Ad26.COV2.S vaccine versus placebo. All receptors derive from a person aged 18 to 59 who received the Ad26.COV2.S COVID-19 vaccine or a placebo.

This clone was seen just once. The V gene is TRBV2, the J gene TRBJ2-7; D remains unclear. CDR1 and CDR2 from the germline V gene are SNHLY and FYNNEI. This CDR3 is built from 12 residues. The ends were cut back, 5 bases at V and 3 bases at J, with 8 bases in the middle. In DNA form, the CDR3 reads TGTGCCAGCAGTCTGAACCACTACGAGCAGTACTTC. This translates into CASSLNHYEQYF.

J is TRBJ2-5 and V is TRBV7-9; 9 positions agree with TRBD1. This CDR3 is 17 amino acids long. V was clipped by 5 bases and J by 1 base; unmatched bases: 11. CDR1 and CDR2 (germline): SEHNR, FQNEAQ (reference sequence). The CDR3 region is CASSNLAGTGIQETQYF. CDR3 bases: TGTGCCAGCAGCAACCTAGCCGGGACAGGGATCCAAGAGACCCAGTACTTC.

V gene TRBV6-5 combines with J gene TRBJ1-2; D gene ambiguous. V was pared by 7 bases and J by 4 bases, with 16 bases between. The CDR3 consists of 14 residues. Per germline, CDR1 MNHEY and CDR2 SVGAGI. CDR3 sequence (DNA): TGTGCCAGCAATTCACAGCTCTCAAGCTATGGCTACACCTTC. Protein product: CASNSQLSSYGYTF.

This clone has just one count. The V gene is TRBV4-3, the J gene TRBJ2-1, with TRBD1 matching 8 bases. The CDR3 sequence is 15 residues long. The V gene end was trimmed by 5 bases and the J gene end by 6 bases; junction bases not matched to a gene: 9. Looked up from germline, CDR1 is LGHNA and CDR2 is YSLEER. The CDR3 spells CASSKPGQALNEQFF. The CDR3 DNA reads as TGCGCCAGCAGCAAACCGGGACAGGCTCTCAATGAGCAGTTCTTC.

This chain links TRBV14 with TRBJ1-1; D is uncertain. There are 13 residues in the CDR3. Trimming shortened V by 6 bases and J by 5 bases, and 13 bases separated the two germline ends. CDR1 is SGHDN, CDR2 FVKESK, per germline. The CDR3 coding sequence is TGTGCCAGCAGTTTGTCCGGGAGAACTGAAGCTTTCTTT. This sequence encodes CASSLSGRTEAFF.

The count of this clone is one. V gene TRBV19 combines with J gene TRBJ1-3; D unclear. V lost 5 bases and J 4 bases, leaving 6 bases between the germline ends. The CDR3 sequence is 12 residues long. The germline V gene encodes CDR1 LNHDA and CDR2 SQIVND (reference sequence). The CDR3 sequence is CASSPTGNTIYF. In DNA, the CDR3 is TGTGCCAGTAGTCCGACCGGAAACACCATATATTTT.

The chain carries TRBV5-3 and TRBJ2-7, with a tentative D call TRBD1 (5 bases). TRBV5-3 carries the ORF label, with uncertain function. CDR3 size: 13 residues. The V end lost 0 bases, the J end lost 3 bases, and 7 bases lay between the germline ends. Here the CDR3 DNA reads TGTGCCAGAAGCTTGGAGGGGAACTACGAGCAGTACTTC. It is translated as CARSLEGNYEQYF.

This sequence joins TRBV7-2 and TRBJ2-3, with 9 bases matching TRBD1. V dropped 5 bases and J dropped 2; count of bases not matched to a gene: 5. Germline values: CDR1 SGHTA, CDR2 FQGNSA. The CDR3 is made up of 15 amino acids. This CDR3 reads CASSLRQGVTDTQYF. CDR3 nucleotide sequence: TGTGCCAGCAGCCTTCGACAGGGGGTCACAGATACGCAGTATTTT.

V and J are TRBV27 and TRBJ1-2; D gene ambiguous. This CDR3 has 11 residues. Germline values: CDR1 MNHEY, CDR2 SMNVEV (reference sequence). The V gene lost 4 bases and the J gene lost 7 bases, with 7 bases spanning the gap. The CDR3 loop is CASSYRGGYTF. CDR3 in DNA: TGTGCCAGCAGTTACCGGGGTGGCTACACCTTC.

This clone was seen more than once but under ten times. The chain employs TRBV11-3 and TRBJ2-2, with 7 bases fitting TRBD1. The ends lost 6 bases at V and 5 bases at J; junction bases unmatched: 9. The CDR3 length is 15 residues. Germline-derived CDR1 and CDR2 are SGHNT and YENEEA. The CDR3 nucleotides read TGTGCCAGCAGGGAAAGGACAGGCCTAACCGGGGAGCTGTTTTTT. Residues: CASRERTGLTGELFF.

This chain uses TRBV13 with TRBJ1-1; the match to TRBD1 covers 7 bases. J was trimmed by 3 bases and V by 6 bases; bases with no gene match: 10. Germline V gene lookup returns CDR1 PRHDT and CDR2 FYEKMQ (reference sequence). This CDR3 is 15 amino acids long. In nucleotides, the CDR3 is TGTGCCAGCAGAACTAGAGGGGGCTTGGACACTGAAGCTTTCTTT. This codes for CASRTRGGLDTEAFF. Full variable domain (outside the CDR3, taken from reference TRBV13 and TRBJ1-1): AAGVIQSPRHLIKEKRETATLKCYPIPRHDTVYWYQQGPGQDPQFLISFYEKMQSDKGSIPDRFSAQQFSDYHSELNMSSLELGDSALYFCASRTRGGLDTEAFFGQGTRLTVV.

The rearrangement uses TRBV18 and TRBJ2-7; possible D gene TRBD1, 5 bases. From germline, CDR1 is KGHSH and CDR2 LQKENI. The CDR3 sequence is 13 residues long. V lost 2 bases, J lost 5 bases, and 10 bases lay in between. The CDR3 nucleotides are TGTGCCAGCTCACCATACGTAGGGGACGAGCAGTACTTC. Residues: CASSPYVGDEQYF.

This clone was counted a single time. The chain links TRBV19 to TRBJ2-7, with 12 positions matching TRBD2. CDR3 length equals 15 residues. The V gene's germline CDR1 is LNHDA and CDR2 SQIVND (reference sequence). J lost 3 bases, V lost 4 bases, and 4 bases had no gene match. CDR3 in amino acids: CASSTLAGGNYEQYF. CDR3 nucleotide sequence: TGTGCCAGTAGTACACTAGCGGGGGGAAACTACGAGCAGTACTTC.

This clone has only a few counts. This CDR3 reads CASSWTPHEAFF. As DNA, the CDR3 is TGTGCCAGTAGTTGGACACCACATGAAGCTTTCTTT. The gene calls are TRBV19 and TRBJ1-1; D is possibly TRBD1 (5 bases). Germline values: CDR1 LNHDA, CDR2 SQIVND (reference sequence). The CDR3 is 12 residues long. V lost 5 bases and J lost 7, with 11 bases in between.

The rearrangement links TRBV18 to TRBJ2-3, with 12 bases that match TRBD2. Looked up from germline, CDR1 is KGHSH and CDR2 is LQKENI. The V and J ends lost 1 base and 3 bases, in that order; junction bases with no gene match: 2. There are 16 residues in the CDR3. Written as DNA, the CDR3 is TGTGCCAGCTCACCACGACTAGCGGGGGTAACAGATACGCAGTATTTT. This sequence encodes CASSPRLAGVTDTQYF. The entire variable domain, with the rest obtained from reference TRBV18 and TRBJ2-3, is as follows: NAGVMQNPRHLVRRRGQEARLRCSPMKGHSHVYWYRQLPEEGLKFMVYLQKENIIDESGMPKERFSAEFPKEGPSILRIQQVVRGDSAAYFCASSPRLAGVTDTQYFGPGTRLTVL.

The rearrangement uses TRBV19 and TRBJ1-2; no clear D gene. In germline, CDR1 is LNHDA, CDR2 SQIVND (reference sequence). The V end was cut by 3 bases, the J end by 7 bases, with 6 bases between. The CDR3 runs 11 residues. For the CDR3, the DNA is TGTGCCAGTAGTATTTTAGGTGGCTACACCTTC. It specifies CASSILGGYTF.

V usage is TRBV4-1 and J usage is TRBJ1-1; D call uncertain. V dropped 3 bases and J dropped 4 bases, with 12 bases sitting between them. The length of the CDR3 is 14 residues. Germline V gene lookup returns CDR1 MGHRA and CDR2 YSYEKL. The CDR3 nucleotides read TGCGCCAGCAGCCACCCCTGGGAGAGCACTGAAGCTTTCTTT. Amino acids: CASSHPWESTEAFF.

This sequence joins TRBV19 and TRBJ1-1; 7 bases are a match to TRBD1. The germline gives CDR1 LNHDA, CDR2 SQIVND (reference sequence). Germline trimming cut 6 bases from V and 4 bases from J; bases unmatched to any gene: 11. The CDR3 contains 15 residues. The CDR3 sequence: CASRTIQGQGTEAFF. CDR3 DNA: TGTGCCAGTAGGACGATACAGGGGCAAGGCACTGAAGCTTTCTTT.

The chain has TRBV15 and TRBJ2-7, with 9 bases matching TRBD2. CDR3 size: 21 residues. Germline V gene sequence: CDR1 LNHNV, CDR2 YYDKDF (reference sequence). V lost 0 bases, J lost 0 bases, and 18 bases stayed unmatched. Here the CDR3 DNA reads TGTGCCACCAGCAGAGATGCAACGGGCCTAGCGGGGTTTGGGGTCTCCTACGAGCAGTACTTC. Amino acid sequence: CATSRDATGLAGFGVSYEQYF.

The genes are TRBV6-5 and TRBJ2-7, with D tentatively TRBD1 (6 bases). This CDR3 spans 16 amino acids. Germline CDR1 MNHEY, CDR2 SVGAGI. V was cut by 2 bases and J by 2 bases, with 16 bases left in between. CDR3 protein: CASSYQIGQPTYEQYF. The CDR3 DNA is TGTGCCAGCAGTTACCAGATAGGACAGCCAACCTACGAGCAGTACTTC.